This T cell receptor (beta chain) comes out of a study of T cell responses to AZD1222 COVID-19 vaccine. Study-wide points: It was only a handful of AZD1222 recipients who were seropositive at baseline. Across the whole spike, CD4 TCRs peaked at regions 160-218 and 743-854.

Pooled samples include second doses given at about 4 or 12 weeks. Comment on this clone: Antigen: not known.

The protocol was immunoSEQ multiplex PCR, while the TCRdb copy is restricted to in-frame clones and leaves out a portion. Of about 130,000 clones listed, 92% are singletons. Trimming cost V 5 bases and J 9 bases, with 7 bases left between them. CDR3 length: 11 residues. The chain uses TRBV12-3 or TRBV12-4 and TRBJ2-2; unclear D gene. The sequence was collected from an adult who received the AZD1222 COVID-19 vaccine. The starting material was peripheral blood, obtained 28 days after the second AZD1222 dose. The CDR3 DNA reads TGTGCCAGCAGTCCCCGTCGGGAGCTGTTTTTT. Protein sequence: CASSPRRELFF.